This T cell receptor (beta chain) comes out of a study of cytomegalovirus exposure and HLA in healthy donors. Primers for the PCR totalled 60 Vbeta and 13 Jbeta. Sequencing was performed with immunoSEQ multiplex PCR; in TCRdb, only in-frame clones are kept and a portion is missing. The table shows roughly 110,000 clones, with over 75% occurring only once. A note on this clone: A junction end diverges from the germline sequence, so it may reflect a read error.

This clonotype was obtained from a man in his thirties or forties in good health and CMV-seronegative. The sequenced sample was PBMCs.

CDR3 amino acids: CASSLEPVGEQYF. The CDR3, as DNA: TGTGCTAGCAGCTTAGAACCAGTCGGGGAGCAGTACTTC. The chain recombines TRBV7-7 with TRBJ2-7; D is unresolved. The CDR3 is made up of 13 amino acids. In germline, CDR1 is SSHAT, CDR2 FNYEAQ (reference sequence).